The rows below give T cell receptor beta chains drawn from one sample of a study of T cell changes during pregnancy in multiple sclerosis. Profiling relied on immunoSEQ multiplex PCR, and the TCRdb table lists in-frame clones only, not all of them. The sample records 75,000 to 100,000 clones, about nine tenths being singletons. The sample was peripheral blood, taken in the second trimester of pregnancy. These TCRs come from a female donor in good health, enrolled as a control in a pregnancy study. Each CDR3 is given with its conserved first and last residue. D genes are given only for firm matches. Clone size, where shown, is once, few, many, or a class for clones that have expanded.

TRBJ2-3	TRBV18	NA	NA	TGTGCCAGCTCACCAATTGAGGGAGCAGATACGCAGTATTTT	CASSPIEGADTQYF
TRBJ2-1	TRBV5-1	NA	TRBD2	TGCGCCAGCAGCGCAGGACTAGCGGGCGCCAGGAGCTCCTACAATGAGCAGTTCTTC	CASSAGLAGARSSYNEQFF
TRBJ2-7	TRBV7-8	NA	TRBD1	TGTGCCAGCAGCTTAGGGGGGACAGGGCCCTACGAGCAGTACTTC	CASSLGGTGPYEQYF
TRBJ2-2	TRBV9	once	TRBD2	TGTGCCAGTGCCGTGGCAGCGGGAGTTATAGCCGGGGAGCTGTTTTTT	CASAVAAGVIAGELFF
TRBJ1-5	TRBV7-2	NA	TRBD1	TGTGCCAGCAGCTTATCAGGGGGCGGGAACAGCAATCAGCCCCAGCATTTT	CASSLSGGGNSNQPQHF
TRBJ2-3	TRBV19	NA	NA	TGTGCCAGTAGTAGTCAGATCAGCACAGATACGCAGTATTTT	CASSSQISTDTQYF
TRBJ1-1	TRBV5-1	NA	NA	TGCGCCAGCAGCCGGGGCGGGGCGTCGACTGAAGCTTTCTTT	CASSRGGASTEAFF
TRBJ2-7	TRBV19	NA	TRBD1	TGTGCCAGTAGTATGGGGGACAGGGGGACCTACGAGCAGTACTTC	CASSMGDRGTYEQYF
TRBJ1-4	TRBV7-2	NA	NA	TGTGCCAGCAGCTTAGTTGGGGGCCGTGGTGAAAAACTGTTTTTT	CASSLVGGRGEKLFF
TRBJ1-2	TRBV9	NA	TRBD1	TGTGCCAGCAGCGGGAGACAGGGTGCTCTCTTGGCCGGTGGCTACACCTTC	CASSGRQGALLAGGYTF
TRBJ1-5	TRBV10-3	once	NA	TGTGCCACGCGCGGGGAAGGGAGCAATCAGCCCCAGCATTTT	CATRGEGSNQPQHF
TRBJ2-1	TRBV10-1	NA	TRBD2	TGCGCCAGCAGTGAGAGCGGGAGGCACAATGAGCAGTTCTTC	CASSESGRHNEQFF
TRBJ1-2	TRBV5-1	once	TRBD1	TGCGCCAGCAGTTTGGCCGGGACAGGGGATCCAAATGGCTACACCTTC	CASSLAGTGDPNGYTF
TRBJ1-5	TRBV23-1	few	NA	TGCGCCAGCAGTCCGTCCCAGGGGTCGCCCCAGCATTTT	CASSPSQGSPQHF
TRBJ2-7	TRBV28	NA	NA	TGTGCAAGCCAATATGCCGGGAGCTCAGCCTACGAGCAGTACTTC	CASQYAGSSAYEQYF
TRBJ1-1	TRBV27	NA	TRBD1	TGTGCCAGCCGGGACAGGGTCCCCACTGAAGCTTTCTTT	CASRDRVPTEAFF
TRBJ1-1	TRBV25-1	NA	TRBD1	TGTGCCAGCAGGATCACAGGGGGTACTGAAGCTTTCTTT	CASRITGGTEAFF
TRBJ2-7	TRBV7-2	NA	TRBD1	TGTGCCAGCAGCCTGGACAGGTTCGCCCCCTACGAGCAGTACTTC	CASSLDRFAPYEQYF
TRBJ1-2	TRBV19	NA	TRBD1	TGTGCCAGTAGTATCTTACCGGGACAGGGGAGGCTTGGCTACACCTTC	CASSILPGQGRLGYTF
TRBJ1-6	TRBV5-1	NA	NA	TGCGCCAGCAGTAGGGAGGACCGGTATAATTCACCCCTCCACTTT	CASSREDRYNSPLHF
TRBJ1-1	TRBV6-4	NA	NA	TGTGCCAGCAGTGACTCCCATAGGAACACTGAAGCTTTCTTT	CASSDSHRNTEAFF
TRBJ1-2	TRBV5-6	NA	TRBD1	TGTGCCAGCAGGAGACAGGGGGCGCGTGGCTACACCTTC	CASRRQGARGYTF
TRBJ2-7	TRBV4-3	NA	NA	TGCGCCAGCAGCCAGCGGGCCATAACGGCTGGCGAGCAGTACTTC	CASSQRAITAGEQYF
TRBJ1-2	TRBV4-2	NA	TRBD1	TGTGCCAGCAGCCAAGACGGACAGGGGAATGGCTACACCTTC	CASSQDGQGNGYTF
TRBJ1-2	TRBV7-9	NA	TRBD1	TGTGCCAGCAGCTTAGGACAGGGCATCGGCTACACCTTC	CASSLGQGIGYTF
TRBJ1-2	TRBV28	NA	TRBD1	TGTGCCAGCAGTTTAGGAGGGGGCTTAATGGGAGGCTACACCTTC	CASSLGGGLMGGYTF
TRBJ1-2	TRBV5-6	NA	TRBD1	TGTGCCAGCAGCTTCCGGCGGACAGGGGTCAATGGCTACACCTTC	CASSFRRTGVNGYTF
TRBJ2-3	TRBV7-6	NA	NA	TGTGCCAGCACCCCAGGGTCAGATACGCAGTATTTT	CASTPGSDTQYF
TRBJ2-5	TRBV10-3	once	TRBD2	TGTGCCCCGACGGGTGCGCGGGAGGGCCCTCAAGAGACCCAGTACTTC	CAPTGAREGPQETQYF
TRBJ2-2	TRBV28	NA	TRBD2	TGTGCCAGCAGACTAGCGGGACAAAGCGGCGGGGAGCTGTTTTTT	CASRLAGQSGGELFF
TRBJ2-1	TRBV10-3	NA	NA	TGTGCCATCAGGGCTCCGTCACAGGCGAGCTCCTACAATGAGCAGTTCTTC	CAIRAPSQASSYNEQFF
TRBJ1-1	TRBV7-2	few	NA	TGTGCCAGCAGCTTAGGAACAGCTGTGAACACTGAAGCTTTCTTT	CASSLGTAVNTEAFF
TRBJ2-5	TRBV11-3	NA	TRBD2	TGTGCCAGCAGGTCTAGCGGGAGGGCCGGTGAGACCCAGTACTTC	CASRSSGRAGETQYF
TRBJ2-7	TRBV30	NA	NA	TGTGCCTGGAGTGTCATGCCTAGCGCAACCTACGAGCAGTACTTC	CAWSVMPSATYEQYF
TRBJ1-1	TRBV9	NA	NA	TGTGCCAGCAGCGTAGAGTTGGGGTTTCGGGGGATTGAGAACACTGAAGCTTTCTTT	CASSVELGFRGIENTEAFF
TRBJ2-2	TRBV19	NA	TRBD1	TGTGCCAGTAGGCCACGCGGGACAGGGGGCGGCGGGGAGCTGTTTTTT	CASRPRGTGGGGELFF
TRBJ1-1	TRBV14	once	TRBD1	TGTGCCAGCAGCCAAGATGGACACCCAGGGGGTAGCACTGAAGCTTTCTTT	CASSQDGHPGGSTEAFF
TRBJ2-7	TRBV25-1	NA	NA	TGTGCCAGCAGTGTTTACTACGAGCAGTACTTC	CASSVYYEQYF
TRBJ1-5	TRBV6-6	NA	NA	TGTGCCAGCAGCGAAAGGGGCCAGCCCCAGCATTTT	CASSERGQPQHF
TRBJ1-1	TRBV5-1	NA	TRBD1	TGCGCCAGCAGCTTGGGCCGGGACAGGGAAGCTTTCTTT	CASSLGRDREAFF
TRBJ1-2	TRBV7-6	NA	NA	TGTGCCAGCAGCTTAGTAGGGGCCGATGGCTACACCTTC	CASSLVGADGYTF
TRBJ2-1	TRBV19	NA	NA	TGTGCCAGTAGTAAGGACTCCGCTCGCGATGAGCAGTTCTTC	CASSKDSARDEQFF
TRBJ2-3	TRBV7-9	NA	NA	TGTGCCAGCAGCCCGAGCACAGATACGCAGTATTTT	CASSPSTDTQYF
TRBJ1-5	TRBV6-4	once	TRBD1	TGTGCCAGCAGTGCAGGGACAGGGAACAATCAGCCCCAGCATTTT	CASSAGTGNNQPQHF
TRBJ2-2	TRBV28	few	NA	TGTGCCAGCAGTCGAGTCACCGGGGAGCTGTTTTTT	CASSRVTGELFF
TRBJ2-1	TRBV4-3	NA	TRBD2	TGCGCCAGCAGCCCCTTAGCGGGGGCCAATGAGCAGTTCTTC	CASSPLAGANEQFF
TRBJ2-2	TRBV6-1	few	NA	TGTGCCAGCAGTGTCAGGGCCTTGGGGACCGGGGAGCTGTTTTTT	CASSVRALGTGELFF
TRBJ1-2	TRBV10-2	NA	TRBD1	TGCGCCAGCAGTGGGACAGGGGACTATGGCTACACCTTC	CASSGTGDYGYTF
TRBJ2-3	TRBV10-3	NA	NA	TGTGCCATCAGTGAGACGACAAGAGCTGGCACAGATACGCAGTATTTT	CAISETTRAGTDTQYF
TRBJ2-1	TRBV7-8	once	TRBD2	TGTGCCAGCAGCGACCCCTGGGCTAGCGGGAGGGCCGGCAATGAGCAGTTCTTC	CASSDPWASGRAGNEQFF
TRBJ2-1	TRBV14	NA	NA	TGTGCCAGCAGCCAAGATACGCCAGCGGCCTCCTACAATGAGCAGTTCTTC	CASSQDTPAASYNEQFF
TRBJ2-2	TRBV9	NA	TRBD1	TGTGCCAGCAGCGTAGTTGGGACAGGGAGCACCGGGGAGCTGTTTTTT	CASSVVGTGSTGELFF
TRBJ1-1	TRBV5-1	NA	TRBD1	TGCGCCAGCAGCCTGGGACAGGGGGCGCATCCCTACACTGAAGCTTTCTTT	CASSLGQGAHPYTEAFF
TRBJ2-2	TRBV7-2	NA	TRBD1	TGTGCCAGCAGCTTAGGTGACAGGGGGCTAACCGGGGAGCTGTTTTTT	CASSLGDRGLTGELFF
TRBJ2-1	TRBV30	NA	TRBD2	TGTGCCCGTACGGGGAAGCGGGAGGTGGCCCCCCAGTTCTTC	CARTGKREVAPQFF
TRBJ2-1	TRBV18	NA	NA	TGTGCCAGCGCCGAACAGGGCGGGTTCTACAATGAGCAGTTCTTC	CASAEQGGFYNEQFF